This TCR beta chain appears in the sequencing data of a study of HIV-infected patients and healthy controls (dated by TCRdb to 2014 to 2015). Regarding the study in general: CD4 counts rose modestly but significantly in most of the 16 patients after three months of therapy, yet stayed below normal ranges. Overall T-cell lymphocytopenia was not observed in the patients, and no significant difference from controls was found in total CDR3 counts per chain. An undetectable viral load was attained by 11 of 16 patients by the second bleed and by all patients after a further year of therapy. CD8 counts did not change consistently during early therapy, while the CD4:CD8 ratio increased slightly. Whether deep TCR repertoire sequencing of small blood samples from HIV patients could capture immune perturbation and reconstitution was tested in the study. The paper's findings and limits, for the study overall: Oligoclonality may be reflected in the significantly higher mean Gini indices of HIV-infected repertoires compared with controls. Significantly different mean usage between HIV-infected patients and controls was observed for eight alpha and eight beta V genes. Sequencing depth was restricted by the use of whole blood, which also prevented the dynamics of distinct T-cell subpopulations from being separated. Donor HLA types were not determined in the study. Differing numbers of distinct sequences in patients and controls hindered comparison, and size-matching assigned excessive weight to rare events in the HIV-infected data. Only 2 to 4 months of therapy was reflected in the treated samples, a period arguably too short to observe immune reconstitution given low adult thymic output. In size-matched repertoire data, the apparent post-therapy recovery of the Gini index in HIV-infected patients was not replicated. Alpha-chain CDR3s from MAIT cells occurred at high frequency in healthy controls but were severely depleted in HIV+ repertoires. Processing included only sixteen HIV-infected individuals, and this was regarded by the authors as a major limit on how widely the findings apply. In the samples, alpha-beta chain pairing was left undetermined. The observed differences in diversity were not explained by the slight differences in age and sex profiles between the study cohorts. More CDR3s were shared between individuals among healthy controls than among HIV+ patients, as measured by Jaccard index and by the count of highly shared sequences. During therapy, a significant decrease in frequency was seen for HIV-associated CDR3s, whereas no significant change was found for CMV-associated CDR3s, although most of them became more frequent. Roughly threefold more distinct CDR3s and higher Shannon diversity were observed in healthy control repertoires than in untreated HIV+ repertoires.

The CDR3 measures 14 amino acids from cysteine to phenylalanine. The entry retains the CDR3 DNA only, 42 bases that are in frame from base 1. Per the germline V gene (reference sequence), LGHDT is the CDR1 and YNNKEL is the CDR2. Trimming costs V 4 bases and J 5 bases, and their ends lie 12 bases apart. Compared with the rest of its sample, this clonotype is medium-sized (0.01 to 0.1%). Its recognized antigen is unknown. No base quality values were provided; no much bigger clone lies one nucleotide off. About 500 ng RNA was reverse transcribed with SuperScript III using primers against the alpha and beta constant regions. Separate alpha and beta chain libraries were made by chain-specific third strand synthesis with multiplexing indices. The protocol used a single primer pair to amplify all rearrangements within a chain, which avoided primer bias, and attached molecular barcodes to each cDNA molecule. T4 RNA Ligase 1 joined purified cDNA to a 5' RACE adapter that carried a random hexamer and the SP2 sequencing primer site. Second strand synthesis was performed with Phusion polymerase and primed from the SP2 site, and slow temperature ramps were applied to favor optimal annealing. Joined together, two random hexamer sequences that had both been added before amplification formed the 12-nucleotide barcode of each molecule. P5 and P7 adapter elements plus a second index were added in a short first PCR, which was followed by a roughly 24-cycle amplification PCR with P5s and P7 primers. A total of about 27 PCR cycles were applied to the libraries, which were quantified on a Qubit, sized on a Bioanalyzer, and diluted to approximately 3.6 nM. Sequencing of the normalized libraries was done on an Illumina MiSeq using 2 x 250 paired-end kits. Into 9.5 to 10 ul Tris-Cl, the reverse transcription reactions were eluted following cleanup on MinElute columns. Adapter ligations were incubated for less than 30 hours at 16 degrees C and subsequently purified with AMPure XP beads at a 1:1 ratio. In the paper's pipeline: A modified Decombinator processed the demultiplexed FASTQ files and output V, J, insert and barcode information. Sequences that shared a barcode but differed from the dominant sequence were discarded as errors, and original cDNA molecules were estimated by counting barcodes clustered at Levenshtein distance 3. The R packages ineq, vegan, igraph and RCytoscape were used for downstream analyses, together with IMGT nomenclature and CDR3 definitions. V gene usage was computed over distinct sequences, each TCR counted once to avoid skew from clonal expansion. Similarity networks connected unique CDR3 amino acid sequences within a donor whenever two sequences differed by a single Levenshtein edit. In the repertoires, a search was made for a compiled set of published HIV-specific CDR3s (roughly 100 alpha, several hundred beta) and CMV-specific CDR3s (around 13 alpha, roughly 250 beta). Random subsampling to size-matched repertoires showed patients' decreased diversity was not caused by their lower sequence numbers. Using fastp trimming at Q25 and MiXCR clonotype assembly, TCRdb reanalyzed the public sequencing data and kept in-frame beta chains. Rows merge per CDR3 protein into single entries with the most common DNA and genes. In this record, the V and J calls reflect TCRdb's handling and not the investigators' own analysis. The sample table shows about 6,600 distinct CDR3 sequences, and under 11% are seen once. Approximately 18% of the sample goes to the ten largest clones.

Follow-up blood was drawn from HIV-infected patients roughly three months, about 14 weeks, after the initiation of antiretroviral therapy. Since whole blood was used without any cell fractionation, the repertoire reflected all peripheral T cells in unsorted form. For RNA extraction, an approximately 2.5 ml sample of peripheral blood was drawn into Tempus tubes. Patients with febrile or AIDS-related illness, tumors, hepatitis B or C coinfection, immunomodulatory therapy, recent vaccination or treatment interruptions were excluded from enrollment. Residual genomic DNA was removed with the TURBO-DNase kit and globin mRNA was depleted with GLOBINclear.

The rearrangement combines TRBV3-1 with TRBJ2-1; perhaps TRBD2 is the D gene, with 5 bases matching. This material consisted of blood, taken during antiretroviral therapy. This sequence was found in an adult with HIV infection. The DNA reads TGTGCCAGCAGCCGGGGAACGGGGAACAATGAGCAGTTCTTC. Translated, this gives CASSRGTGNNEQFF.